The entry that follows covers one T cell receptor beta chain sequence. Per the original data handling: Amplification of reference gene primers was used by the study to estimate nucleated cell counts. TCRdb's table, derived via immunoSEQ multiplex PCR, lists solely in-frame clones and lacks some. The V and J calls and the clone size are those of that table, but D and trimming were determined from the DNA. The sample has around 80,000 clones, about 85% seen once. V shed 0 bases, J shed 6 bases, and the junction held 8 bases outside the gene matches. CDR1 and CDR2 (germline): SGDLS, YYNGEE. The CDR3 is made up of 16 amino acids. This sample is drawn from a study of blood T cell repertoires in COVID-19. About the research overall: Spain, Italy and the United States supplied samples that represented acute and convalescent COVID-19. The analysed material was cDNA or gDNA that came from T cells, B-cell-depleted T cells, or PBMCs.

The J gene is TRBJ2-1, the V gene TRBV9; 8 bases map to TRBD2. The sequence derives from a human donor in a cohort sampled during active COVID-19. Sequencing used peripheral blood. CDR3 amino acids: CASSVAPGLGGNEQFF. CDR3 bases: TGTGCCAGCAGCGTAGCCCCGGGACTAGGAGGCAATGAGCAGTTCTTC.